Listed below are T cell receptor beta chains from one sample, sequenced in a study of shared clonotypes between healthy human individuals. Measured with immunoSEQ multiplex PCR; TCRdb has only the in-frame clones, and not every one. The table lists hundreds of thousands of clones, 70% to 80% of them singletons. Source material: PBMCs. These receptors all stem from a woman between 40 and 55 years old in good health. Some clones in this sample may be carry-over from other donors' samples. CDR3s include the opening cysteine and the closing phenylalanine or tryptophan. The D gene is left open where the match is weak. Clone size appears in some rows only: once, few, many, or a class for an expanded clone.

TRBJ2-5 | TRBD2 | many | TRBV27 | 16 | TGTGCCAGCAGTAAATTCGGACTAGCTGGCCAAGAGACCCAGTACTTC | CASSKFGLAGQETQYF
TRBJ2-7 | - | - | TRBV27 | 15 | TGTGCCAGCAGTCCCCAGGGGCGGGCCAGCTACGAGCAGTACTTC | CASSPQGRASYEQYF
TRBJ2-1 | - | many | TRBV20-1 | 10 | TGCAGTGCTGTAGCTGTCGAGCAGTTCTTC | CSAVAVEQFF
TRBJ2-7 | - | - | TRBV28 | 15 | TGTGCCAGCAGTCCGACTCAGGGGCCCACCTACGAGCAGTACTTC | CASSPTQGPTYEQYF
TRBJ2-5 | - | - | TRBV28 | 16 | TGTGCCAGCAGTTTACCCGGACAACAACCGAGGGAGACCCAGTACTTC | CASSLPGQQPRETQYF
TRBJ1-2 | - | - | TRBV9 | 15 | TGTGCCAGCAGCGTAGATTGGGTTTCTAACTATGGCTACACCTTC | CASSVDWVSNYGYTF
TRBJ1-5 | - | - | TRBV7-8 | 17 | TGTGCCAGCAGCACGCTAAAGTTGACGGTCCGCGGAGAACCCCAGCATTTT | CASSTLKLTVRGEPQHF
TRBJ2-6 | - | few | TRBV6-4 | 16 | TGTGCCAGCAGCCATCAGGGTAACTCTGGGGCCAACGTCCTGACTTTC | CASSHQGNSGANVLTF
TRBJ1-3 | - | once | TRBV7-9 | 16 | TGTGCCAGCAGCTTAGCGGAGATCCTGGCCGAAAACACCATATATTTT | CASSLAEILAENTIYF
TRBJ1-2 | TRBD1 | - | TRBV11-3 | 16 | TGTGCCAGCAGCTCAGGACAGGGGGCGCGCGTCTATGGCTACACCTTC | CASSSGQGARVYGYTF
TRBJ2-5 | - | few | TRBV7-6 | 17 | TGTGCCAGCAGCTTATACGCCGGGACACCGGCCGAAGAGACCCAGTACTTC | CASSLYAGTPAEETQYF
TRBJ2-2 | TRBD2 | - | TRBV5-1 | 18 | TGCGCCAGCAGCACGACTAGCGGGAGGGCCGGGTTGGCCGGGGAGCTGTTTTTT | CASSTTSGRAGLAGELFF
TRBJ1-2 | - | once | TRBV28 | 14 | TGTGCCAGCAGTTTCGGGCAGGGCAACTATGGCTACACCTTC | CASSFGQGNYGYTF
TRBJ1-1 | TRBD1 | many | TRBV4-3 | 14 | TGCGCCAGCAGCCACGGGACAGTGAACACTGAAGCTTTCTTT | CASSHGTVNTEAFF
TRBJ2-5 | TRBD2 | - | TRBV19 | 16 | TGTGCCAGTAGCTTGACTAGCGGGAGGGTCCAAATGGCCCAGTACTTC | CASSLTSGRVQMAQYF
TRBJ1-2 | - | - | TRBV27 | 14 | TGTGCCAGCAGTTTTGCCAGGGACGATTATGGCTACACCTTC | CASSFARDDYGYTF
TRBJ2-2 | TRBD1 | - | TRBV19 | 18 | TGTGCCAGTAGTATAGATCGGGGGACAGGGGGAGTCACCGGGGAGCTGTTTTTT | CASSIDRGTGGVTGELFF
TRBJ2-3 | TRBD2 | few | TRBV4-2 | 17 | TGTGCCAGCAGCCAAGATACTAGCGGGAGGTTGGTAAATACGCAGTATTTT | CASSQDTSGRLVNTQYF
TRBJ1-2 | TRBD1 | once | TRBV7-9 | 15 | TGTGCCAGCAGCCCCGGGACAGGGGTGAACTATGGCTACACCTTC | CASSPGTGVNYGYTF
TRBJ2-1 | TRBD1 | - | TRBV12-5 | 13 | TGTGCTAGTGGTCAGGACAGGTACAATGAGCAGTTCTTC | CASGQDRYNEQFF